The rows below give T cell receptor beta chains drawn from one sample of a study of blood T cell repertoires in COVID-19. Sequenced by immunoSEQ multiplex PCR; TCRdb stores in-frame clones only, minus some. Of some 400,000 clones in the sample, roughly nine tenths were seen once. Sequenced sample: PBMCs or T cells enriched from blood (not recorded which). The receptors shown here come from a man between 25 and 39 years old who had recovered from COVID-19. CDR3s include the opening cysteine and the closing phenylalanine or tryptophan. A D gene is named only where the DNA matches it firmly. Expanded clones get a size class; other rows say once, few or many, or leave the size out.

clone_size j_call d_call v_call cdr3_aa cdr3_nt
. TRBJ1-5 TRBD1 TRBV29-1 CSVEPTGAGNQPQHF TGCAGCGTTGAGCCTACAGGGGCCGGTAATCAGCCCCAGCATTTT
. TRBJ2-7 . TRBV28 CASSPGGKGSRLGYEQYF TGTGCCAGCAGCCCTGGGGGGAAGGGGTCCCGGCTGGGCTACGAGCAGTACTTC
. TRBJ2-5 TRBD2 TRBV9 CASSFGGAGETQYF TGTGCCAGCAGCTTCGGGGGGGCAGGCGAGACCCAGTACTTC
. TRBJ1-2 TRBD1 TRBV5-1 CASSLASGQGYGYTF TGCGCCAGCAGCTTGGCCTCGGGACAGGGTTATGGCTACACCTTC
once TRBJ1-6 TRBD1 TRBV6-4 CASSATGESPLHF TGTGCCAGCAGTGCCACAGGGGAATCACCCCTCCACTTT
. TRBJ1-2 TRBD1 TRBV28 CASSPRWDSYGYTF TGTGCCAGCAGTCCGAGATGGGACAGCTATGGCTACACCTTC
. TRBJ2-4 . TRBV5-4 CASSLAAGAVAKNIQYF TGTGCCAGCAGCTTGGCTGCGGGGGCCGTAGCCAAAAACATTCAGTACTTC
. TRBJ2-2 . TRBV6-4 CASSDSGGRGDGELFF TGTGCCAGCAGTGACTCCGGGGGGCGCGGTGACGGGGAGCTGTTTTTT
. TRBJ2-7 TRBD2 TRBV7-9 CASSSRGTSAYEQYF TGTGCCAGCAGCTCTCGGGGGACTAGCGCTTACGAGCAGTACTTC
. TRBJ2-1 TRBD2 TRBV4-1 CASSLLAGFGNEQFF TGCGCCAGCAGCCTTCTAGCGGGATTTGGAAATGAGCAGTTCTTC
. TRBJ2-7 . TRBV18 CASSFGGTTYEQYF TGTGCCAGCTCTTTCGGAGGGACGACCTACGAGCAGTACTTC
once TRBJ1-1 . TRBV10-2 CASRRTQNTEAFF TGCGCCAGCAGGAGGACACAGAACACTGAAGCTTTCTTT
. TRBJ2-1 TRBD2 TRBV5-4 CASSLGTSGYNEQFF TGTGCCAGCAGCTTGGGGACTAGCGGATACAATGAGCAGTTCTTC
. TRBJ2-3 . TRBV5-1 CASSLLSQGITDTQYF TGCGCCAGCAGCTTGCTTTCCCAGGGGATCACAGATACGCAGTATTTT
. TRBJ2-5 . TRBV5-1 CASSLAGGLGETQYF TGCGCCAGCAGCTTGGCCGGGGGTCTGGGGGAGACCCAGTACTTC
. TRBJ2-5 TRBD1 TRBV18 CASSPRPTGEETQYF TGTGCCAGCTCACCAAGACCCACAGGGGAAGAGACCCAGTACTTC
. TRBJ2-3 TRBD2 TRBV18 CASSPAGTSGSDTQYF TGTGCCAGCTCACCAGCTGGGACTAGCGGGTCGGATACGCAGTATTTT
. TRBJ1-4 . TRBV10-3 CAIRQDATNEKLFF TGTGCCATCAGGCAGGATGCAACTAATGAAAAACTGTTTTTT
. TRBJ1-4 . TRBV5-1 CASSLAGRGEKLFF TGCGCCAGCAGCTTGGCTGGGAGAGGAGAAAAACTGTTTTTT
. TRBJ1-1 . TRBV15 CATSRKPEDMNTEAFF TGTGCCACCAGCAGAAAACCAGAGGACATGAACACTGAAGCTTTCTTT
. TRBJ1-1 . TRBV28 CASRYDTEAFF TGTGCCAGCAGATATGACACTGAAGCTTTCTTT
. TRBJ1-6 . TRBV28 CASSLLGPTGDNSPLHF TGTGCCAGCAGTTTACTCGGGCCCACGGGAGATAATTCACCCCTCCACTTT
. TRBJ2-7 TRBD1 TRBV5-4 CASSATGTVPAEQYF TGTGCCAGCAGCGCCACCGGGACAGTACCGGCCGAGCAGTACTTC
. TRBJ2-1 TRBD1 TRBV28 CASRNRTGKTYNEQFF TGTGCCAGCAGAAATAGGACAGGAAAAACCTACAATGAGCAGTTCTTC
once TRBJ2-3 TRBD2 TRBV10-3 CAISEPTSGTLGDTQYF TGTGCCATCAGTGAACCGACTAGCGGGACTTTAGGAGATACGCAGTATTTT
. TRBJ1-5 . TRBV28 CASSLLSLKQPQHF TGTGCCAGCAGCCTCTTGAGCCTCAAGCAGCCCCAGCATTTT
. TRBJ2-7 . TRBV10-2 CASSGAPSPSSYEQYF TGCGCCAGCAGTGGAGCCCCGAGTCCCTCCTCCTACGAGCAGTACTTC
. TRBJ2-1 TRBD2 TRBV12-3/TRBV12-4 CASSSGSNNEQFF TGTGCCAGCAGTAGCGGGAGCAACAATGAGCAGTTCTTC
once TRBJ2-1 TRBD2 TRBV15 CATSRASGTSGRADNEQFF TGTGCCACCAGCAGAGCGTCCGGGACTAGCGGGAGGGCCGACAATGAGCAGTTCTTC
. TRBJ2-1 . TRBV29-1 CSVARTGYNEQFF TGCAGCGTTGCACGGACTGGGTACAATGAGCAGTTCTTC
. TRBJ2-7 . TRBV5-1 CASSVTAESFEQYF TGCGCCAGCAGTGTGACCGCGGAGTCCTTCGAGCAGTACTTC
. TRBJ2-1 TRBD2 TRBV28 CASSLWGLTSGAYNEQFF TGTGCCAGCAGTTTATGGGGGCTGACTAGCGGGGCCTACAATGAGCAGTTCTTC
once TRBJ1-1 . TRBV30 CAWTKREPIEAFF TGTGCCTGGACCAAACGGGAGCCCATTGAAGCTTTCTTT
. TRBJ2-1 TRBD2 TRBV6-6 CASSQTSGSSSYNEQFF TGTGCCAGCAGTCAAACTAGCGGGAGTTCTTCCTACAATGAGCAGTTCTTC
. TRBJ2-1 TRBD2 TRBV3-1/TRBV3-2 CASSQEGWTSGNEQFF TGTGCCAGCAGCCAAGAAGGGTGGACTAGCGGCAATGAGCAGTTCTTC
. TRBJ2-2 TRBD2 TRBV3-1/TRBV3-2 CASSPKAGAGTGELFF TGTGCCAGCAGCCCCAAAGCGGGAGCGGGCACCGGGGAGCTGTTTTTT
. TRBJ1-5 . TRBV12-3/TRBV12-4 CASSLAAGLPQHF TGTGCCAGCAGTTTAGCGGCGGGGCTGCCCCAGCATTTT
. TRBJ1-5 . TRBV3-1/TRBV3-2 CASSQDGAASQPQHF TGTGCCAGCAGCCAAGATGGTGCCGCGAGTCAGCCCCAGCATTTT
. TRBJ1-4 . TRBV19 CASSTTVNEKLFF TGTGCCAGTAGTACGACAGTTAATGAAAAACTGTTTTTT
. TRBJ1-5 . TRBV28 CASSFVAQGGGNQPQHF TGTGCCAGCAGTTTTGTTGCCCAGGGCGGTGGCAATCAGCCCCAGCATTTT
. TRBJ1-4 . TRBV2 CASSGVQLNEKLFF TGTGCCAGCAGTGGAGTACAGCTTAATGAAAAACTGTTTTTT
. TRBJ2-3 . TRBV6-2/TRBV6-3 CASSRRRRGTDTQYF TGTGCCAGCAGTCGCCGGAGGAGGGGCACAGATACGCAGTATTTT
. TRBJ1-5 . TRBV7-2 CASSADSANQPQHF TGTGCCAGCAGCGCAGACAGCGCGAATCAGCCCCAGCATTTT
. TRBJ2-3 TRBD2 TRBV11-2 CASSPWTSGSKYTQYF TGTGCCAGCAGCCCCTGGACTAGCGGGAGCAAGTATACGCAGTATTTT
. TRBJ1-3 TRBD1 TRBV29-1 CSVAGTGSGNTIYF TGCAGCGTGGCCGGGACAGGCTCTGGAAACACCATATATTTT
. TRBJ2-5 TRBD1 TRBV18 CASSPWGTEETQYF TGTGCCAGCTCACCATGGGGGACAGAAGAGACCCAGTACTTC
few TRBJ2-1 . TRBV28 CATQGAGNRDEQFF TGTGCCACTCAAGGGGCAGGGAATAGGGATGAGCAGTTCTTC
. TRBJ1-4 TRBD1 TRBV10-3 CAISGQGAGEKLFF TGTGCCATCAGTGGACAGGGGGCGGGTGAAAAACTGTTTTTT
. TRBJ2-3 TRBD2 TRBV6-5 CASIASGYTDTQYF TGTGCCAGCATCGCTAGCGGTTACACAGATACGCAGTATTTT
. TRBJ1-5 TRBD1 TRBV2 CASSPGTGSNQPQHF TGTGCCAGCAGTCCCGGGACAGGGAGCAATCAGCCCCAGCATTTT